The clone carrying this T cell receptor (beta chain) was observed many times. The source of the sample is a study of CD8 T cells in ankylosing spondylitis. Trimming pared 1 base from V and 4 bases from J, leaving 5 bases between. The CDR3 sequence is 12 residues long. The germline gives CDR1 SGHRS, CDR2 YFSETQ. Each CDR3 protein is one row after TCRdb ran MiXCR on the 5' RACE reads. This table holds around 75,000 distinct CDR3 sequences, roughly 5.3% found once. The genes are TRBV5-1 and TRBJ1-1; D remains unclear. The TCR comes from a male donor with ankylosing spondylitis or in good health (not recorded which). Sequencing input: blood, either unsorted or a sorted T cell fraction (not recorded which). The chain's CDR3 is CASSLRGTEAFF. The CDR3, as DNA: TGCGCCAGCAGCTTGCGAGGCACTGAAGCTTTCTTT.